Presented here are 22 T cell receptor beta chains from one specimen sequenced in a study of blood T cell repertoires in COVID-19. Assay: immunoSEQ multiplex PCR; the TCRdb copy retains only in-frame clones and omits some. The repertoire holds almost 500,000 clones, with 88% as singletons. Source material: PBMCs or T cells enriched from blood (not recorded which). These receptors were obtained from a woman in her fifties or sixties who had recovered from COVID-19.

The chain has TRBV4-2 and TRBJ2-7, with TRBD1 as a possible D gene (5 bases). The germline V and J ends were trimmed by 1 base and 0 bases, with 7 bases remaining between them. Germline V gene sequence: CDR1 LGHNA, CDR2 YNFKEQ. The CDR3 length is 14 residues. CDR3 nucleotides: TGTGCCAGCAGCCAAGGACAGAGCTCCTACGAGCAGTACTTC. This codes for CASSQGQSSYEQYF.

The rearrangement links TRBV2 to TRBJ2-7, with TRBD1 matching over 11 bases. V was pared by 1 base and J by 3 bases, with 5 bases of the junction left unmatched. Germline-derived CDR1 and CDR2 are SNHLY and FYNNEI. This CDR3 is built from 16 residues. This chain's CDR3 is CASSEGRTGGFYEQYF. The CDR3 DNA follows: TGTGCCAGCAGTGAAGGCCGGACAGGGGGCTTCTACGAGCAGTACTTC.

V is TRBV25-1 and J is TRBJ1-3, with D possibly matching TRBD1 (5 bases). The V gene lost 1 base and the J gene lost 0 bases, with 7 bases spanning the gap. The germline V gene has CDR1 MGHDK and CDR2 SYGVNS. This CDR3 has 15 amino acids. CDR3 in amino acids: CASSESDSSGNTIYF. As DNA, the CDR3 is TGTGCCAGCAGTGAATCTGACAGCTCTGGAAACACCATATATTTT.

V usage is TRBV7-2 and J usage is TRBJ1-5, with unresolved D. Deletions cut 0 bases from V and 3 bases from J, with 9 bases between. Per the germline V gene, CDR1 is SGHTA and CDR2 is FQGNSA. This CDR3 has 15 residues. CDR3: CASSLAGRINQPQHF. For the CDR3, the DNA is TGTGCCAGCAGCTTAGCCGGCAGGATCAATCAGCCCCAGCATTTT.

This chain connects TRBV19 to TRBJ1-5, with TRBD1 matching 11 bases. Trimming cost V 7 bases and J 0 bases; bases outside gene matches: 8. CDR1 LNHDA and CDR2 SQIVND come from the germline V gene (reference sequence). This CDR3 has 17 amino acids. The CDR3 DNA is TGTGCCAGTATAGAAGGACAGGGGGCGAGTAGCAATCAGCCCCAGCATTTT. This translates into CASIEGQGASSNQPQHF.

The chain uses TRBV9 and TRBJ1-2; weak D call: TRBD1 (6 bases). V gave up 6 bases and J gave up 4 bases, with 10 bases separating them. Germline V gene sequence: CDR1 SGDLS, CDR2 YYNGEE. The CDR3 spans 12 residues. CDR3 sequence: CASTQQGYGYTF. For the CDR3, the DNA is TGTGCCAGCACTCAACAGGGCTATGGCTACACCTTC.

A remark on this clone: The junction departs from the called germline gene at one end, perhaps through a read error. The genes are TRBV2 and TRBJ1-4; D call uncertain. Per the germline V gene, CDR1 is SNHLY and CDR2 is FYNNEI. The length of the CDR3 is 14 residues. The CDR3 here is CASSVAVTTEKLFF. CDR3 in DNA: TGTGCCAGCAGTGTAGCTGTTACTACTGAAAAACTGTTTTTT.

Only one count was recorded for this clone. The chain recombines TRBV11-2 with TRBJ2-1; the match to TRBD2 covers 9 bases. Germline loops: CDR1 SGHAT, CDR2 FQNNGV. Losses at the gene ends were 5 bases for V and 4 bases for J; bases not matched to a gene: 3. The CDR3 runs to 14 residues. CDR3 in amino acids: CASSLAGIYNEQFF. CDR3 in DNA: TGTGCCAGCAGCCTAGCGGGGATTTACAATGAGCAGTTCTTC.

This chain joins TRBV28 and TRBJ2-5, with D possibly being TRBD2 (7 bases). Trimming stripped 4 bases from V and 5 bases from J, with 17 bases between. The CDR3 sequence is 15 residues long. The germline V gene has CDR1 MDHEN and CDR2 SYDVKM. CDR3 sequence: CASSSGGGGEETQYF. The CDR3, as DNA: TGTGCCAGCAGTTCCGGGGGCGGGGGAGAGGAGACCCAGTACTTC.

V usage is TRBV9 and J usage is TRBJ2-3; 11 bases match TRBD2. V lost 4 bases to trimming and J lost 1 base; unmatched junction nucleotides: 11. The CDR3 runs 18 residues. Germline V gives CDR1 SGDLS, CDR2 YYNGEE. The CDR3 region has the DNA TGTGCCAGCAGCCCTCGCTCGATAGCGGGAGGGGGCACAGATACGCAGTATTTT. Its translation is CASSPRSIAGGGTDTQYF.

This clone was seen once. V is TRBV3-1 (or the pseudogene TRBV3-2) and J is TRBJ2-5; D is undetermined. Germline V gene data show CDR1 as LGHDT and CDR2 as YNNKEL (reference sequence). The CDR3 extends over 13 amino acids. The V end was cut by 2 bases, the J end by 2 bases, with 6 bases between. CDR3 bases: TGTGCCAGCAGCCAAACAGATCAAGAGACCCAGTACTTC. Translating it yields CASSQTDQETQYF.

The rearrangement joins TRBV2 to TRBJ2-1; D is perhaps TRBD2 (6 bases). CDR3 length equals 13 residues. Germline lookup yields CDR1 SNHLY and CDR2 FYNNEI. Trimming removed 7 bases at V and 2 bases at J, with 9 bases between. The CDR3 DNA reads as TGTGCCAGCAACCGGGAGACCTACAATGAGCAGTTCTTC. Translating it yields CASNRETYNEQFF.

V gene TRBV28 combines with J gene TRBJ2-7; weak D call: TRBD2 (5 bases). The CDR3 is 11 residues long. Trimming stripped 7 bases from V and 4 bases from J, with 8 bases between. Germline lookup yields CDR1 MDHEN and CDR2 SYDVKM. The CDR3 DNA reads TGTGCCAGCAATTCGGGGTACGAGCAGTACTTC. Translating gives CASNSGYEQYF.

The rearrangement links TRBV7-6 to TRBJ1-2; D is possibly TRBD1 (5 bases). Germline CDR1 and CDR2: SGHVS and FNYEAQ. This CDR3 is 17 amino acids long. The V and J ends lost 5 bases and 0 bases respectively, with 19 bases between them. Here the CDR3 DNA reads TGTGCCAGCAGCCCCCGGGGGGGGGAATGGGCTAACTATGGCTACACCTTC. This gives the protein CASSPRGGEWANYGYTF. The variable domain in full, with the rest retrieved from reference TRBV7-6 and TRBJ1-2, is GAGVSQSPRYKVTKRGQDVALRCDPISGHVSLYWYRQALGQGPEFLTYFNYEAQQDKSGLPNDRFSAERPEGSISTLTIQRTEQRDSAMYRCASSPRGGEWANYGYTFGSGTRLTVV.

This chain links TRBV11-2 with TRBJ1-2, with unresolved D. This CDR3 spans 15 amino acids. V was pared by 1 base and J by 1 base, with 10 bases between. Germline CDR1 SGHAT, CDR2 FQNNGV. CDR3 protein: CASSLGGFLNYGYTF. The CDR3 nucleotides read TGTGCCAGCAGCTTAGGCGGCTTCCTTAACTATGGCTACACCTTC.

The chain joins TRBV10-3 to TRBJ1-2, with D possibly being TRBD1 (6 bases). CDR3 length: 15 residues. V lost 4 bases, J lost 0 bases, and 12 bases lay in between. Germline assignment: CDR1 ENHRY and CDR2 SYGVKD. The CDR3 nucleotides are TGTGCCATCAGTGGCTTGACAGGTACTAACTATGGCTACACCTTC. The encoded protein is CAISGLTGTNYGYTF.

This chain connects TRBV6-2 or TRBV6-3 to TRBJ2-3, with D hard to call. The CDR3 has 17 residues. Per germline, CDR1 MNHEY and CDR2 SVGEGT. Trimming removed 5 bases from V and 2 bases from J, with 20 bases in between. The CDR3 sequence: CASSLFYSGQTTDTQYF. The CDR3 DNA follows: TGTGCCAGCAGTCTCTTTTATTCGGGTCAGACCACAGATACGCAGTATTTT.

The chain combines TRBV13 with TRBJ2-3, with 10 bases lining up with TRBD2. The V gene's germline CDR1 is PRHDT and CDR2 FYEKMQ (reference sequence). Trimming cost V 6 bases and J 4 bases; bases outside gene matches: 10. CDR3 length: 16 amino acids. This chain's CDR3 is CASRDPASGGADTQYF. CDR3 DNA: TGTGCCAGCAGGGACCCCGCTAGCGGGGGAGCAGATACGCAGTATTTT.

The rearrangement links TRBV3-1 (or the pseudogene TRBV3-2) to TRBJ2-1; 16 bases line up with TRBD2. This CDR3 spans 16 amino acids. Germline V gene sequence: CDR1 LGHDT, CDR2 YNNKEL (reference sequence). V dropped 4 bases and J dropped 7; count of bases not matched to a gene: 4. DNA of the CDR3: TGTGCCAGCAGCCTGGGACTAGCGGGGGGGCATAATGAGCAGTTCTTC. Protein: CASSLGLAGGHNEQFF.

This clone was observed once. This chain uses TRBV5-4 with TRBJ2-5, with 10 bases identical to TRBD2. The CDR3 is made up of 18 amino acids. Germline-derived CDR1 and CDR2 are SGHNT and YYREEE (reference sequence). V was clipped by 4 bases and J by 1 base; unmatched bases: 13. CDR3 DNA sequence: TGTGCCAGCAGCACACGGGGTAGCGGGGGGCCGTTCCAAGAGACCCAGTACTTC. Amino acids: CASSTRGSGGPFQETQYF.

The chain recombines TRBV6-2 or TRBV6-3 with TRBJ1-1; 8 nucleotides match TRBD1. There are 15 residues in the CDR3. From germline, CDR1 is MNHEY and CDR2 SVGEGT. J lost 10 bases, V lost 5 bases, and 15 bases had no gene match. The CDR3 loop is CASSPRDRPARGAFF. CDR3 nucleotides: TGTGCCAGCAGTCCCCGGGACAGGCCAGCCCGCGGAGCTTTCTTT.

The rearrangement links TRBV29-1 to TRBJ2-3; 10 bases align to TRBD1. J gave up 4 bases and V 4 bases, and 2 bases lay outside the gene matches. From germline, CDR1 is SQVTM and CDR2 ANQGSEA. The CDR3 spans 13 residues. This CDR3 is CSVAGQGADTQYF. In DNA form, the CDR3 reads TGCAGCGTTGCCGGACAGGGGGCAGATACGCAGTATTTT.